The 23 T cell receptor beta chains below come from one sample, sequenced in a study of T cell responses to AZD1222 COVID-19 vaccine. Repertoires were generated with immunoSEQ multiplex PCR, while TCRdb's copy carries only in-frame clones and drops some. The sample has under 95,000 clones, 65% to 90% seen once. The material was peripheral blood, obtained on day 0 of AZD1222 vaccination. The source of these receptors is an adult in good health.

This clone was observed a few times. The V and J genes are TRBV12-3 or TRBV12-4 and TRBJ2-1; D gene ambiguous. The CDR3 is 11 residues long. V lost 3 bases to trimming and J lost 10 bases, with 7 bases between them. The CDR3 region is CASSFLGEQFF. The CDR3 nucleotides read TGTGCCAGCAGTTTCTTAGGGGAGCAGTTCTTC.

The chain joins TRBV5-1 to TRBJ1-3, with D hard to call. CDR1 and CDR2 from the germline V gene are SGHRS and YFSETQ. The CDR3 consists of 15 residues. Trimming removed 2 bases from V and 4 bases from J, with 13 bases in between. The CDR3 DNA is TGCGCCAGCAGCTTATCCTCTGCGGGAGGAAACACCATATATTTT. Amino acids: CASSLSSAGGNTIYF.

The chain is built from TRBV10-3 and TRBJ2-7; D unresolved. The V end was cut by 3 bases, the J end by 0 bases, with 9 bases between. CDR3 length: 14 residues. Germline-derived CDR1 and CDR2 are ENHRY and SYGVKD. As DNA, the CDR3 is TGTGCCATCAGTGACTATTTTAGCTCCTACGAGCAGTACTTC. It encodes CAISDYFSSYEQYF.

This chain uses TRBV29-1 with TRBJ2-3; D may correspond to TRBD1 or TRBD2 (7 bases each). CDR1 and CDR2 (germline): SQVTM, ANQGSEA. CDR3 length: 14 residues. Deletions cut 6 bases from V and 2 bases from J, with 15 bases between. The CDR3 is CSVARGGDTDTQYF. CDR3 DNA sequence: TGCAGCGTCGCCAGGGGGGGGGACACAGATACGCAGTATTTT.

V usage is TRBV7-2 and J usage is TRBJ1-6, with TRBD1 matching over 7 bases. From germline, CDR1 is SGHTA and CDR2 FQGNSA. The CDR3 loop spans 15 amino acids. Trimming removed 1 base from V and 7 bases from J; junction bases left unmatched: 4. CDR3 sequence (DNA): TGTGCCAGCAGCTTAGTAGGGGGCGCAAATTCACCCCTCCACTTT. The encoded protein is CASSLVGGANSPLHF.

The chain recombines TRBV11-2 with TRBJ2-1; 9 nucleotides align to TRBD2. This CDR3 has 17 residues. Germline trimming cut 5 bases from V and 1 base from J; bases unmatched to any gene: 9. Per germline, CDR1 SGHAT and CDR2 FQNNGV. The CDR3 loop is CASSETLAGGSYNEQFF. The CDR3 region has the DNA TGTGCCAGCAGCGAAACGCTGGCGGGAGGGTCCTACAATGAGCAGTTCTTC.

The chain joins TRBV29-1 to TRBJ2-7; maybe TRBD2 (5 bases). V was pared by 4 bases and J by 4 bases, with 11 bases between. The V gene's germline CDR1 is SQVTM and CDR2 ANQGSEA. The CDR3 contains 12 residues. DNA for the CDR3: TGCAGCGTTGGCTCGGAGGTTTACGAGCAGTACTTC. It translates to CSVGSEVYEQYF.

The chain recombines TRBV29-1 with TRBJ1-1; a weak D match, TRBD1 (6 bases). The CDR3 runs to 16 residues. CDR1 is SQVTM, CDR2 ANQGSEA, per germline. Trimming pared 5 bases from V and 2 bases from J, leaving 21 bases between. CDR3 loop: CSVSRALDRRNTEAFF. The CDR3 DNA follows: TGCAGCGTTTCCCGGGCGCTAGACAGGCGAAACACTGAAGCTTTCTTT.

This clone was seen only a few times. This chain uses TRBV21-1 with TRBJ2-7; the table assigns TRBD1, which was not confirmed against the DNA. TRBV21-1 is classified as a pseudogene. This CDR3 is built from 17 residues. The CDR3 sequence: CASSKVMGDRDNYEQYF. The CDR3 DNA sequence: TGTGCCAGCAGCAAAGTAATGGGAGACAGGGACAACTACGAGCAGTACTTC.

The chain combines TRBV7-9 with TRBJ1-4, with D unclear. Per germline, CDR1 SEHNR and CDR2 FQNEAQ (reference sequence). This CDR3 region has 15 residues. V was trimmed by 1 base and J by 5 bases, leaving 11 bases between them. The CDR3 loop is CASSLDTGLNEKLFF. CDR3 nucleotides: TGTGCCAGCAGCTTAGATACGGGTTTGAATGAAAAACTGTTTTTT.

This clone was counted once. This chain joins TRBV9 and TRBJ2-1, with a tentative D call TRBD1 (6 bases). Per germline, CDR1 SGDLS and CDR2 YYNGEE. The CDR3 has 15 residues. Deletions cut 4 bases from V and 8 bases from J, with 19 bases between. CDR3 DNA: TGTGCCAGCAGCCCAAACCCTGGACAGCAGTATGAGCAGTTCTTC. It specifies CASSPNPGQQYEQFF.

The CDR3 loop reads CASSGLGGVNNEQFF. CDR3 DNA sequence: TGTGCCAGCAGCGGCTTAGGGGGAGTAAACAATGAGCAGTTCTTC. The chain uses TRBV5-6 and TRBJ2-1; weak D call: TRBD1 (6 bases). Trimming removed 4 bases at V and 5 bases at J, with 16 bases between. CDR3 length: 15 residues. Per the germline V gene, CDR1 is SGHDT and CDR2 is YYEEEE. Combining the CDR3 with reference TRBV5-6 and TRBJ2-1 gives the whole variable domain DAGVTQSPTHLIKTRGQQVTLRCSPKSGHDTVSWYQQALGQGPQFIFQYYEEEERQRGNFPDRFSGHQFPNYSSELNVNALLLGDSALYLCASSGLGGVNNEQFFGPGTRLTVL.

The chain recombines TRBV29-1 with TRBJ1-1; tentatively, D is TRBD1 (5 bases). The V end was cut by 6 bases, the J end by 2 bases, with 19 bases between. This CDR3 spans 15 amino acids. The germline V gene has CDR1 SQVTM and CDR2 ANQGSEA. This CDR3 is CSVAPGQNLNTEAFF. The DNA for the CDR3 is TGCAGCGTCGCCCCGGGGCAGAACCTAAACACTGAAGCTTTCTTT.

This chain connects TRBV12-3 or TRBV12-4 to TRBJ2-7, with 7 bases lining up with TRBD1. V lost 6 bases, J lost 3 bases, and 5 bases stayed unmatched. CDR3 length: 13 residues. The CDR3 protein is CASRRQGFYEQYF. The CDR3 DNA is TGTGCCAGCAGGAGACAGGGATTCTACGAGCAGTACTTC.

The chain combines TRBV27 with TRBJ2-7, with a tentative D call TRBD1 (5 bases). The V and J ends lost 6 bases and 1 base respectively, with 10 bases between them. In germline, CDR1 is MNHEY, CDR2 SMNVEV (reference sequence). This CDR3 is 13 amino acids long. The DNA of the CDR3 is TGTGCCAGCAGGGGGCTAGTTTCCTACGAGCAGTACTTC. Translating it yields CASRGLVSYEQYF.

The rearrangement joins TRBV28 to TRBJ2-7; perhaps D is TRBD1 or TRBD2 (7 bases each). This CDR3 has 15 residues. The V end lost 5 bases, the J end lost 0 bases, and 14 bases lay between the germline ends. The germline gives CDR1 MDHEN, CDR2 SYDVKM. CDR3 sequence reads: CASSVGGGASYEQYF. The CDR3 DNA sequence: TGTGCCAGCAGTGTGGGAGGGGGCGCCTCCTACGAGCAGTACTTC.

V is TRBV28 and J is TRBJ2-7, with TRBD1 matching over 10 bases. Germline-derived CDR1 and CDR2 are MDHEN and SYDVKM. Unmatched junction bases numbered 11, after V lost 8 bases and J lost 4 bases. The CDR3 contains 15 residues. The CDR3 sequence is CASSKLGQGEYEQYF. Here the CDR3 DNA reads TGTGCCAGCTCCAAACTCGGACAGGGGGAGTACGAGCAGTACTTC.

This clone was counted a single time. V usage is TRBV30 and J usage is TRBJ1-3; D is possibly TRBD1 (6 bases). The CDR3 spans 15 residues. V lost 2 bases and J 2 bases, leaving 13 bases between the germline ends. Germline CDR1 GTSNPN, CDR2 SVGIG (reference sequence). The CDR3 loop reads CAWSRAGEPGNTIYF. DNA of the CDR3: TGTGCCTGGAGTAGGGCAGGGGAACCTGGAAACACCATATATTTT.

The V gene is TRBV12-3 or TRBV12-4, the J gene TRBJ1-1; D ambiguous. V was clipped by 5 bases and J by 3 bases, with 10 bases between them. There are 13 residues in the CDR3. The CDR3 loop reads CASSPTRDTEAFF. The CDR3 DNA is TGTGCCAGCAGTCCCACAAGGGACACTGAAGCTTTCTTT.

V is TRBV7-9 and J is TRBJ1-5, with D hard to call. The CDR3 has 15 amino acids. Trimming shortened V by 1 base and J by 0 bases, and 7 bases separated the two germline ends. Germline CDR1 and CDR2: SEHNR and FQNEAQ (reference sequence). The CDR3 here is CASSLGRGSNQPQHF. DNA of the CDR3: TGTGCCAGCAGCTTAGGGCGGGGTAGCAATCAGCCCCAGCATTTT.

This clone has just a few counts. The rearrangement links TRBV30 to TRBJ2-2; weak D call: TRBD1 (5 bases). Germline V gene lookup returns CDR1 GTSNPN and CDR2 SVGIG (reference sequence). The CDR3 runs to 15 residues. Deletions cut 5 bases from V and 6 bases from J, with 19 bases between. The CDR3 bases are TGTGCCTGGGCCCATCTAGGGGCGGCGTCCGGGGAGCTGTTTTTT. Translation: CAWAHLGAASGELFF.

This clone was found a few times. The chain joins TRBV19 to TRBJ1-5; 12 bases agree with TRBD1. The CDR3 length is 15 residues. J was trimmed by 2 bases and V by 6 bases; bases with no gene match: 2. In germline, CDR1 is LNHDA, CDR2 SQIVND (reference sequence). The DNA for the CDR3 is TGTGCCAGTAGGGGACAGGGGGCCCGCAATCAGCCCCAGCATTTT. Translated, it gives CASRGQGARNQPQHF.

This clone was observed a single time. The chain joins TRBV19 to TRBJ2-7; 9 bases line up with TRBD1. CDR3 size: 15 residues. V was pared by 4 bases and J by 7 bases, with 11 bases of the junction left unmatched. From germline, CDR1 is LNHDA and CDR2 SQIVND (reference sequence). Here the CDR3 DNA reads TGTGCCAGTAGTACCAAACAGGGGGCGCGTAAAGAGCAGTACTTC. Encoded protein: CASSTKQGARKEQYF.